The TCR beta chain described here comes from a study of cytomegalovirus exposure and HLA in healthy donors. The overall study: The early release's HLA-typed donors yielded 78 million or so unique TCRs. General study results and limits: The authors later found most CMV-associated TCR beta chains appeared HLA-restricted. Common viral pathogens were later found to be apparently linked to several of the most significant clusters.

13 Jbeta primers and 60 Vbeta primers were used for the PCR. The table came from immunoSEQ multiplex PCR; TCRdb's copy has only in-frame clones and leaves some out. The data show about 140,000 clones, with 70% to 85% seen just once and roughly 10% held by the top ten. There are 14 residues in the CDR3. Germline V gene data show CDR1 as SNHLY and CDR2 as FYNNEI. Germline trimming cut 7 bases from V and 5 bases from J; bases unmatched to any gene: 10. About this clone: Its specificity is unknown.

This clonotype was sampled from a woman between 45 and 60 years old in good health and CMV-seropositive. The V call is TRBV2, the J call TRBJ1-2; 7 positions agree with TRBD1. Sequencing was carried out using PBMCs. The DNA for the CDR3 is TGTGCCAGCAAGCCGGCAGGGGGGAAGTATGGCTACACCTTC. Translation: CASKPAGGKYGYTF.